This T cell receptor (beta chain) stems from a study of blood T cell repertoires in COVID-19 (dated by TCRdb to 2019 to 2021). About the full investigation: Collaborator samples came from the United States, Italy and Spain and covered acute and convalescent phases of COVID-19. The prospective study material was composed of cDNA or gDNA derived from T cells, B-cell-depleted T cells, or PBMCs. Subjects who had been exposed to COVID-19, were actively infected with it, or had recovered from it provided the deeply sampled blood TCRbeta repertoires that made up the dataset. The repertoires were released in a freely available public database intended as a resource for research on the immune response to SARS-CoV-2. The samples were drawn from two sources: the first 160 participants of the ongoing ImmuneRACE study, and approximately 1,300 subjects contributed by 6 global collaborators. The sample metadata nearly always contained a de-identified subject ID, COVID-19 status, age in years and sex. HLA class I and class II types, where available, came from metadata supplied by the sample provider rather than from assay-based typing. Study-level results and caveats: Clinical and demographic metadata were provided uncurated, with the amount varying by source and participant.

Unmatched junction bases come to 6, with V trimmed by 2 bases and J by 0 bases. The CDR3 sequence holds 16 residues, the cysteine and phenylalanine included. The entry retains the CDR3 DNA only, 48 bases that are in frame from base 1. CDR1 and CDR2 are read off the germline V gene as SGDLS and YYNGEE. Each collaborating institution followed its own protocols to collect whole blood in K2EDTA tubes. Collaborator samples were shipped for TCRbeta analysis as frozen whole blood, isolated PBMCs, or DNA extracted from either sample type. Worth noting for this clone: No antigen is known for it. The sample holds no much larger clone one base away, and base qualities are not on file.

TCRbeta CDR3 regions were amplified from genomic DNA using the immunoSEQ Assay, a bias-controlled multiplex PCR. The original pipeline was this. The number of nucleated cells in each sample was estimated by amplification of reference gene primers within the assay. To quantify the absolute abundance of each unique TCRbeta CDR3 rearrangement, sequence reads were collapsed and filtered. Productive Simpson clonality was computed per sample as the square root of Simpson's diversity index over productive rearrangements. Held by TCRdb, this immuneACCESS table contains in-frame sequences only and omits some clones. Under half of the omission traces to an unresolved V gene where checked; the cause of the rest is unknown. That table is the source of V, J and clone size, and D and trimming were worked out from the DNA. The table for this sample lists some 100,000 clones; about 89% of them were counted only once. Of the sample, about 3.3% is held by the ten largest clones.

This receptor was taken from a woman aged 70 to 79 with acute or convalescent COVID-19. Specimen: peripheral blood. The rearranged chain carries TRBV9 and TRBJ2-3, with TRBD1 matching 7 junction bases. The nucleotides read TGTGCCAGCAGCGTCTCGGGACAGCCTAGCACAGATACGCAGTATTTT. This codes for CASSVSGQPSTDTQYF.